Following are 2 T cell receptor beta chains from one sample sequenced in a study of molecular identifiers for immune sequencing clone quantification. TCRdb fed the PCR reads into MiXCR, producing one record per CDR3 protein. The data hold some 680,000 distinct CDR3 sequences, with roughly 23% observed a single time. Sample: naive CD8+ T cells from blood, with Jurkat cell RNA spiked in. Indicated subset: FACS-sorted CD8+CD4-CCR7+CD45RA+ naive T cells. These receptors were taken from a human donor in good health. Some libraries in this study had Jurkat cell RNA spiked in.

Only a few counts were recorded for this clonotype. The V gene is TRBV4-3, the J gene TRBJ2-7, with D perhaps matching TRBD1 (7 bases). This CDR3 has 14 residues. Trimming removed 4 bases from V and 2 bases from J, with 12 bases in between. Germline-derived CDR1 and CDR2 are LGHNA and YSLEER. The CDR3 reads CASSPVRGAYEQYF. CDR3 in DNA: TGCGCCAGCAGCCCGGTCAGGGGGGCCTACGAGCAGTACTTC.

This clonotype was counted at least ten times. The V call is TRBV7-9, the J call TRBJ1-2, with D hard to call. From germline, CDR1 is SEHNR and CDR2 FQNEAQ (reference sequence). V was trimmed by 1 base and J by 4 bases, leaving 7 bases between them. The CDR3 is made up of 13 amino acids. The CDR3 reads CASSLGGFYGYTF. CDR3 nucleotide sequence: TGTGCCAGCAGCTTAGGGGGATTCTATGGCTACACCTTC.